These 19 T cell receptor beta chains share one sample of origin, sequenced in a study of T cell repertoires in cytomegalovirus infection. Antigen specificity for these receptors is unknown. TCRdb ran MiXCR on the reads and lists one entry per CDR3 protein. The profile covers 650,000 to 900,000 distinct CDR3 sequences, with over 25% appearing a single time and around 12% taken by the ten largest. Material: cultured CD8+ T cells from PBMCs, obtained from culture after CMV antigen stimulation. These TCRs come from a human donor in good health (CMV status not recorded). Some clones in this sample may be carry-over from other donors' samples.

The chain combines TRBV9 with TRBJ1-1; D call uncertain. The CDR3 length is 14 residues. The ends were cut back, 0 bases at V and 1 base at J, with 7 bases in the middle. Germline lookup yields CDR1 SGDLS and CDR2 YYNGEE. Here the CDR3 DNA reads TGTGCCAGCAGCGTAGTCAGGAGGAACACTGAAGCTTTCTTT. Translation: CASSVVRRNTEAFF.

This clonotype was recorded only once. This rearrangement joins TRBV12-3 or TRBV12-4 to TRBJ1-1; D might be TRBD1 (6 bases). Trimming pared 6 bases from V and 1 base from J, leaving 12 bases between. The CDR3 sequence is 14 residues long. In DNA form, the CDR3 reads TGTGCCAGCAGAAAAACAGGGAAGAACACTGAAGCTTTCTTT. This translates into CASRKTGKNTEAFF.

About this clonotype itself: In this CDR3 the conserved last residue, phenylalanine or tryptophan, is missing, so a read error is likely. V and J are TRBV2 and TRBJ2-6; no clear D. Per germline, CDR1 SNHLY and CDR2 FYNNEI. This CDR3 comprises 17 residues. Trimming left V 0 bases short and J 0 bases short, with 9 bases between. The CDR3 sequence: CASSEALPGSGANVLTL. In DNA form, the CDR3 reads TGTGCCAGCAGTGAAGCGCTTCCGGGCTCTGGGGCCAACGTCCTGACTCTC.

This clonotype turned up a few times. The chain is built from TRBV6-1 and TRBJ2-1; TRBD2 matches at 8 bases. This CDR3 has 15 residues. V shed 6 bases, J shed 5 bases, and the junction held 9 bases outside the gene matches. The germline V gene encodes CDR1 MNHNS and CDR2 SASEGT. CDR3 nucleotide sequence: TGTGCCAGCAGCTGGTTACCCGGGGGGGACAATGAGCAGTTCTTC. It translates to CASSWLPGGDNEQFF.

Here the CDR3 reads CASSLGELGPYPDNEQFF. The CDR3 nucleotides are TGTGCCAGCAGCTTAGGAGAACTGGGACCTTATCCGGACAATGAGCAGTTCTTC. The chain joins TRBV7-9 to TRBJ2-1; the D call may be TRBD1 or TRBD2 (5 bases each). This CDR3 contains 18 residues. V gave up 1 base and J gave up 5 bases, with 21 bases separating them. CDR1 and CDR2 from the germline V gene are SEHNR and FQNEAQ (reference sequence).

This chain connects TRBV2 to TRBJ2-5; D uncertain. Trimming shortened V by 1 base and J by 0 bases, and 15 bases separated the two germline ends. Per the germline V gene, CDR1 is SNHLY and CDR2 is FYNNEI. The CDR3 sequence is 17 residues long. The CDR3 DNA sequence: TGTGCCAGCAGTGAAGGGACGGCCCGAATGTACCAAGAGACCCAGTACTTC. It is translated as CASSEGTARMYQETQYF.

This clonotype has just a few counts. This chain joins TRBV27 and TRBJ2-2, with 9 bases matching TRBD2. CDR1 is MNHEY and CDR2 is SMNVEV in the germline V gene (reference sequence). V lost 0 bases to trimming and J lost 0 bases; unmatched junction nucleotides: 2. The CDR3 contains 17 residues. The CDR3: CASSLSQRGANTGELFF. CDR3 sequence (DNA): TGTGCCAGCAGTTTATCCCAGCGGGGGGCGAACACCGGGGAGCTGTTTTTT.

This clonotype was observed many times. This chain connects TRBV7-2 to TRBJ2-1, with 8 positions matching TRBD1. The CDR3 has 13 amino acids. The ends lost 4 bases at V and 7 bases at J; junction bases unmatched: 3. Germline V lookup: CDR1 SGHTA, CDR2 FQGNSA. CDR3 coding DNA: TGTGCCAGCAGCTGGACAGGGATAAATGAGCAGTTCTTC. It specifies CASSWTGINEQFF. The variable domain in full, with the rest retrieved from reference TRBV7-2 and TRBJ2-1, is GAGVSQSPSNKVTEKGKDVELRCDPISGHTALYWYRQSLGQGLEFLIYFQGNSAPDKSGLPSDRFSAERTGGSVSTLTIQRTQQEDSAVYLCASSWTGINEQFFGPGTRLTVL.

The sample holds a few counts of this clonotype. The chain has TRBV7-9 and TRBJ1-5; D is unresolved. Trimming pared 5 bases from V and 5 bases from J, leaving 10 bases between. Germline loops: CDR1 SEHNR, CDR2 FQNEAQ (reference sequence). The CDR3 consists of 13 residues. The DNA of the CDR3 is TGTGCCAGCAGCCCCGGACGTGATCAGCCCCAGCATTTT. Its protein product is CASSPGRDQPQHF.

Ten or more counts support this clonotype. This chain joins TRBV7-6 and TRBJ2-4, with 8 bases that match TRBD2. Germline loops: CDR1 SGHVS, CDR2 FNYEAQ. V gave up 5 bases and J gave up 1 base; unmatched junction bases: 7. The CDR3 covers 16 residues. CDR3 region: CASSPGGPIAKNIQYF. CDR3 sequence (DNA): TGTGCCAGCAGCCCGGGGGGGCCCATTGCCAAAAACATTCAGTACTTC.

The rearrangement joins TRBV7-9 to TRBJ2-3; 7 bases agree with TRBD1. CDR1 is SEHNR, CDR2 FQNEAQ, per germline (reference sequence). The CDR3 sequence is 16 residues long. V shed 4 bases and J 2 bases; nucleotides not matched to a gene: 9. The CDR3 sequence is CASSWGQHGITDTQYF. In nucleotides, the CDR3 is TGTGCCAGCAGCTGGGGACAGCACGGGATCACAGATACGCAGTATTTT. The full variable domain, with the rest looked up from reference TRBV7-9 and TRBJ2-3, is DTGVSQNPRHKITKRGQNVTFRCDPISEHNRLYWYRQTLGQGPEFLTYFQNEAQLEKSRLLSDRFSAERPKGSFSTLEIQRTEQGDSAMYLCASSWGQHGITDTQYFGPGTRLTVL.

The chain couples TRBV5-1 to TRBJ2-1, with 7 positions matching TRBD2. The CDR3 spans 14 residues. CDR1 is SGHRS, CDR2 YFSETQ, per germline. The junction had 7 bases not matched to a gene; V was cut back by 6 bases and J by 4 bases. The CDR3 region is CASTLGEGYNEQFF. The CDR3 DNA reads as TGCGCCAGCACCCTGGGGGAGGGTTACAATGAGCAGTTCTTC.

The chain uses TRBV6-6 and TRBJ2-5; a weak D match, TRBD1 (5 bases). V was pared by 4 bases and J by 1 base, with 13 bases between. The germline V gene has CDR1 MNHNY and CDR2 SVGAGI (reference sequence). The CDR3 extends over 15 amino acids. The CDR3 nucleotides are TGTGCCAGCAGTTTCCCCAGTAGGGGCCAAGAGACCCAGTACTTC. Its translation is CASSFPSRGQETQYF.

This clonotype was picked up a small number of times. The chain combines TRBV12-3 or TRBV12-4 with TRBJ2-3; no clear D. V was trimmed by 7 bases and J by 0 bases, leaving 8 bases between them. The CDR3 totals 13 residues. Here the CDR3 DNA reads TGTGCCAGCACCATCATGAGCACAGATACGCAGTATTTT. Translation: CASTIMSTDTQYF.

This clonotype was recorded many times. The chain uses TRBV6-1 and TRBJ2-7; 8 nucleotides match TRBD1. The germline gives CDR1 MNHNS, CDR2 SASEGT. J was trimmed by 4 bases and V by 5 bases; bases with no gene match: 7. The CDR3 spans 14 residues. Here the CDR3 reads CASSKQGAGYEQYV. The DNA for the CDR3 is TGTGCCAGCAGTAAGCAGGGGGCGGGTTACGAGCAGTACGTC.

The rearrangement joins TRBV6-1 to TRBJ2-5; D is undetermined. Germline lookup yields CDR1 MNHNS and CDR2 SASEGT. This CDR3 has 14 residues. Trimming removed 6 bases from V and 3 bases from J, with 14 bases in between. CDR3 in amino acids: CASSETIAEETQYF. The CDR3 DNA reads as TGTGCCAGCAGCGAAACGATAGCCGAAGAGACCCAGTACTTC.

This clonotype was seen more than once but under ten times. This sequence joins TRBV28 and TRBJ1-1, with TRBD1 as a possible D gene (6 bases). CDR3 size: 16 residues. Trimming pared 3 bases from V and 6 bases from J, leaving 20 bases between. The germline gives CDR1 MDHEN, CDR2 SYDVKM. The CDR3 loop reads CASSFPQQGVRAEAFF. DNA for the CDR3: TGTGCCAGCAGTTTCCCCCAACAGGGAGTTAGGGCTGAAGCTTTCTTT.

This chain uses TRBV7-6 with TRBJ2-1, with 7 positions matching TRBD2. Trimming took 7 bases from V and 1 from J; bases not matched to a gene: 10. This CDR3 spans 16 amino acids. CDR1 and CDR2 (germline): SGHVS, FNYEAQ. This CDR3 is CASTPRGGDSYNEQFF. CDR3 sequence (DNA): TGTGCCAGCACCCCTCGCGGGGGAGATTCCTACAATGAGCAGTTCTTC.

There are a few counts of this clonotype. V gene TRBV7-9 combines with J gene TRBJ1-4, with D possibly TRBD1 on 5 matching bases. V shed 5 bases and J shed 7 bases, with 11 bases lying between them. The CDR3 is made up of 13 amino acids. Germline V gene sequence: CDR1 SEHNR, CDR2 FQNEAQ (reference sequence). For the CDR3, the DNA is TGTGCCAGCAGCCCATGGGACTTTGAAAAACTGTTTTTT. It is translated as CASSPWDFEKLFF. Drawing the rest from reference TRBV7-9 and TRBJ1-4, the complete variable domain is DTGVSQNPRHKITKRGQNVTFRCDPISEHNRLYWYRQTLGQGPEFLTYFQNEAQLEKSRLLSDRFSAERPKGSFSTLEIQRTEQGDSAMYLCASSPWDFEKLFFGSGTQLSVL.